The sequence of this T cell receptor beta chain was determined in a study of somatic mutations in cytotoxic T cells in rheumatoid arthritis. Assay used: immunoSEQ multiplex PCR; TCRdb lists only in-frame clones, some missing. The table shows 12,000 or so clones, with around 86% occurring only once. CDR1 and CDR2 from the germline V gene are SEHNR and FQNEAQ (reference sequence). The CDR3 covers 14 residues. V lost 1 base and J lost 4; bases outside the gene matches: 0. Source material: CD8+ T cells sorted from blood. The receptor was isolated from a woman in her fifties or sixties in good health. The V and J genes are TRBV7-9 and TRBJ1-2; 10 nucleotides align to TRBD1. The CDR3 reads CASSLGTGGYGYTF. DNA for the CDR3: TGTGCCAGCAGCTTAGGGACAGGGGGCTATGGCTACACCTTC.